These 20 T cell receptor beta chains share one sample of origin, sequenced in a study of blood T cell repertoires in COVID-19. Profiled with immunoSEQ multiplex PCR; TCRdb holds only in-frame clones, not every one. There are some 50,000 clones in the sample; approximately 84% occur only once, and around 30% lies in the top ten. Specimen: peripheral blood. These receptors originate from a human donor in a cohort sampled during active COVID-19.

Comment on this clone: This CDR3 is also generated by other DNA sequences in the sample. V and J are TRBV18 and TRBJ2-7; TRBD1 aligns across 10 bases. The trim removed 2 bases at V and 2 bases at J, leaving 0 bases unmatched. CDR1 and CDR2 (germline): KGHSH, LQKENI. This CDR3 has 14 residues. The DNA of the CDR3 is TGTGCCAGCTCACCAGGACAGGGGGCCTACGAGCAGTACTTC. Protein: CASSPGQGAYEQYF.

V and J are TRBV4-1 and TRBJ2-2; D unresolved. Trimming cost V 2 bases and J 3 bases, with 4 bases left between them. Germline CDR1 reads MGHRA; CDR2 reads YSYEKL. This CDR3 is 13 amino acids long. CDR3 sequence reads: CASSQRDTGELFF. The CDR3 nucleotides read TGCGCCAGCAGCCAACGCGACACCGGGGAGCTGTTTTTT.

The CDR3 nucleotides are TGTGCCAGCAGTTTACTAGCGGGTTTGGAGACAGATACGCAGTATTTT. Its protein is CASSLLAGLETDTQYF. The chain uses TRBV28 and TRBJ2-3; 8 bases fit TRBD2. Germline V gene sequence: CDR1 MDHEN, CDR2 SYDVKM. The CDR3 is made up of 16 amino acids. V shed 2 bases, J shed 3 bases, and the junction held 7 bases outside the gene matches.

V is TRBV2 and J is TRBJ2-5; 11 positions agree with TRBD1. CDR3 length: 15 amino acids. CDR1 SNHLY and CDR2 FYNNEI come from the germline V gene. V dropped 5 bases and J dropped 4; count of bases not matched to a gene: 6. The CDR3 nucleotides are TGTGCCAGCAGTACCTACGGGACAGGGGGAGAGACCCAGTACTTC. Translation: CASSTYGTGGETQYF.

The chain links TRBV2 to TRBJ2-2; TRBD2 agrees at 9 bases. Germline CDR1 and CDR2: SNHLY and FYNNEI. The CDR3 is 16 amino acids. Trimming at V came to 7 bases and at J to 0 bases, leaving 6 bases not matched to a gene. The CDR3 sequence: CASIPPSGANTGELFF. DNA of the CDR3: TGTGCCAGCATTCCCCCTAGCGGGGCGAACACCGGGGAGCTGTTTTTT.

This clone was seen once. The chain recombines TRBV28 with TRBJ2-7; D perhaps matches TRBD2 (7 bases). CDR3 length equals 13 residues. Germline CDR1 is MDHEN and CDR2 is SYDVKM. Trimming left V 7 bases short and J 3 bases short, with 13 bases between. The CDR3 loop reads CASTWGGGYEQYF. In DNA form, the CDR3 reads TGTGCCAGCACCTGGGGAGGGGGCTACGAGCAGTACTTC. Drawing the rest from reference TRBV28 and TRBJ2-7, the complete variable domain is DVKVTQSSRYLVKRTGEKVFLECVQDMDHENMFWYRQDPGLGLRLIYFSYDVKMKEKGDIPEGYSVSREKKERFSLILESASTNQTSMYLCASTWGGGYEQYFGPGTRLTVT.

The chain carries TRBV11-3 and TRBJ2-1, with D tentatively TRBD1 (7 bases). CDR3 length: 18 amino acids. V was shortened by 2 bases and J by 7 bases, with 24 bases between the two germline ends. Looked up from germline, CDR1 is SGHNT and CDR2 is YENEEA. The CDR3 loop is CASSLTRDSQGGLNEQFF. CDR3 nucleotide sequence: TGTGCCAGCAGCTTAACCCGGGACAGCCAAGGGGGGTTGAATGAGCAGTTCTTC. Full variable domain (outside the CDR3, taken from reference TRBV11-3 and TRBJ2-1): EAGVVQSPRYKIIEKKQPVAFWCNPISGHNTLYWYLQNLGQGPELLIRYENEEAVDDSQLPKDRFSAERLKGVDSTLKIQPAELGDSAVYLCASSLTRDSQGGLNEQFFGPGTRLTVL.

This chain links TRBV5-1 with TRBJ2-3; possibly TRBD2 for D (6 bases). Germline assignment: CDR1 SGHRS and CDR2 YFSETQ. The germline V and J ends were trimmed by 8 bases and 1 base, with 14 bases remaining between them. The length of the CDR3 is 14 residues. CDR3 in DNA: TGCGCCAGTTCGGTTAGCGGAGGCACAGATACGCAGTATTTT. Amino acid sequence: CASSVSGGTDTQYF.

The J gene is TRBJ1-4, the V gene TRBV11-2; maybe TRBD1 (5 bases). The germline V and J ends were trimmed by 1 base and 8 bases, with 8 bases remaining between them. CDR1 is SGHAT, CDR2 FQNNGV, per germline. The CDR3 is made up of 13 amino acids. CDR3 DNA: TGTGCCAGCAGCTTAGGCAGGGTAGAAAAACTGTTTTTT. Protein product: CASSLGRVEKLFF.

This chain's CDR3 is CASRGAEPQHF. The CDR3 bases are TGTGCCAGCAGGGGGGCAGAGCCCCAGCATTTT. The chain combines TRBV28 with TRBJ1-5, with D perhaps matching TRBD1 (6 bases). V lost 6 bases and J 8 bases, leaving 8 bases between the germline ends. This CDR3 has 11 amino acids. Germline assignment: CDR1 MDHEN and CDR2 SYDVKM.

The rearrangement uses TRBV3-1 (or the pseudogene TRBV3-2) and TRBJ2-1, with TRBD1 identical over 11 bases. There are 16 residues in the CDR3. Germline CDR1 reads LGHDT; CDR2 reads YNNKEL (reference sequence). Trimming removed 1 base from V and 7 bases from J; junction bases left unmatched: 6. The CDR3 nucleotides are TGTGCCAGCAGCCAAGCGGGACAGGGGGTACGAAATGAGCAGTTCTTC. Its protein is CASSQAGQGVRNEQFF.

V usage is TRBV28 and J usage is TRBJ2-1; TRBD1 matches 7 bases. Germline assignment: CDR1 MDHEN and CDR2 SYDVKM. The ends lost 8 bases at V and 5 bases at J; junction bases unmatched: 9. CDR3 length: 14 residues. As DNA, the CDR3 is TGTGCCAGCTCCTACCGGGACAGTAACAATGAGCAGTTCTTC. Protein: CASSYRDSNNEQFF.

The V call is TRBV25-1, the J call TRBJ1-5; D ambiguous. V was pared by 2 bases and J by 4 bases, with 9 bases between. The germline V gene encodes CDR1 MGHDK and CDR2 SYGVNS. There are 14 residues in the CDR3. CDR3 region: CASSEREWNQPQHF. The CDR3 nucleotides are TGTGCCAGCAGTGAAAGGGAGTGGAATCAGCCCCAGCATTTT.

This chain connects TRBV18 to TRBJ2-1; unclear D gene. The CDR3 is made up of 11 amino acids. Trimming stripped 3 bases from V and 12 bases from J, with 9 bases between. The germline V gene has CDR1 KGHSH and CDR2 LQKENI. DNA for the CDR3: TGTGCCAGCTCACCGTGGGCAGGGCAGTTCTTC. It yields the protein CASSPWAGQFF.

The chain uses TRBV4-1 and TRBJ1-4; possible D gene TRBD1, 5 bases. Trimming cost V 2 bases and J 0 bases, with 13 bases left between them. Germline loops: CDR1 MGHRA, CDR2 YSYEKL. The CDR3 is 17 residues long. Here the CDR3 DNA reads TGCGCCAGCAGCCAACTGGGGCAATTTGCAACTAATGAAAAACTGTTTTTT. Translating it yields CASSQLGQFATNEKLFF.

The chain has TRBV29-1 and TRBJ2-7; 8 nucleotides match TRBD2. The germline CDR1 and CDR2 sequences are SQVTM and ANQGSEA. With V trimmed by 6 bases and J by 6 bases, 7 bases remained unmatched. The CDR3 extends over 12 amino acids. CDR3 sequence reads: CSVKRELGEQYF. In DNA, the CDR3 is TGCAGCGTGAAGCGGGAGTTGGGCGAGCAGTACTTC.

The chain carries TRBV3-1 (or the pseudogene TRBV3-2) and TRBJ2-1, with 9 bases that match TRBD2. With 0 bases clipped from V and 5 bases from J, the junction kept 5 bases outside the gene matches. The CDR3 is made up of 16 amino acids. Germline V gene data show CDR1 as LGHDT and CDR2 as YNNKEL (reference sequence). DNA of the CDR3: TGTGCCAGCAGCCAAGACGGGACTAGCATACACAATGAGCAGTTCTTC. Protein sequence: CASSQDGTSIHNEQFF.

J is TRBJ1-1 and V is TRBV5-6, with TRBD1 matching over 8 bases. CDR1 and CDR2 from the germline V gene are SGHDT and YYEEEE. After removal of 6 bases from V and 11 bases from J, the junction contained 15 bases not matched to a gene. The CDR3 sequence is 14 residues long. This chain's CDR3 is CASTPNPGQGSAFF. The CDR3 DNA reads TGTGCCAGCACCCCAAACCCAGGACAGGGATCCGCTTTCTTT.

CDR3: CASSRTTGFNEKLFF. The CDR3 DNA is TGTGCCAGCAGCCGAACGACAGGGTTCAATGAAAAACTGTTTTTT. V is TRBV28 and J is TRBJ1-4, with 7 bases aligning to TRBD1. Trimming at V came to 6 bases and at J to 5 bases, leaving 9 bases not matched to a gene. Looked up from germline, CDR1 is MDHEN and CDR2 is SYDVKM. CDR3 length: 15 residues.

J is TRBJ1-1 and V is TRBV10-2; D remains ambiguous. Germline V gives CDR1 WSHSY, CDR2 SAAADI. V lost 4 bases and J 7 bases, leaving 13 bases between the germline ends. The CDR3 has 13 amino acids. In nucleotides, the CDR3 is TGCGCCAGCAGTGCAAACAGATTTGTTGAAGCTTTCTTT. Its protein product is CASSANRFVEAFF.